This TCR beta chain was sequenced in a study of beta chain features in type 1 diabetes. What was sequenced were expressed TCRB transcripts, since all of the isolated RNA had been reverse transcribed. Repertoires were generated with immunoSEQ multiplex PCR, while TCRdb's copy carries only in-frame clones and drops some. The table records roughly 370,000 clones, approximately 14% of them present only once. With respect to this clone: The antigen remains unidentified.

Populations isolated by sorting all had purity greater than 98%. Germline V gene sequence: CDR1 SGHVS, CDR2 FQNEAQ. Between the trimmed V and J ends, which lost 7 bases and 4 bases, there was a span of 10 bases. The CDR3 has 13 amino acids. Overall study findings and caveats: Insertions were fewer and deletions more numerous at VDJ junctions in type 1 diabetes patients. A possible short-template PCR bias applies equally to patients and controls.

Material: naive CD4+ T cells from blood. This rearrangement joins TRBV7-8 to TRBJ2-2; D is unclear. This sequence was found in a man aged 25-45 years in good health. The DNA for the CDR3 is TGTGCCAGCACGCCTTTCGGCACCGGGGAGCTGTTTTTT. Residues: CASTPFGTGELFF.